This record concerns one T cell receptor (beta chain) sequence. The CDR3 length is 12 residues. J gave up 6 bases and V 3 bases, and 1 base lay outside the gene matches. Germline CDR1 is LGHNA and CDR2 is YSLEER. This record comes from a study of T cell changes during pregnancy in multiple sclerosis. Measured with immunoSEQ multiplex PCR; TCRdb has only the in-frame clones, and not every one. This sample carries about 70,000 clones, around nine tenths of them seen once, and the ten largest clones take roughly 2%. V and J are TRBV4-3 and TRBJ2-7; 8 bases agree with TRBD1. This TCR was recovered from a female donor in good health, enrolled as a control in a pregnancy study. Sequencing was performed on peripheral blood, taken in the second trimester of pregnancy. CDR3 sequence: CASSHGQGEQYF. The CDR3 DNA is TGCGCCAGCAGCCATGGACAGGGCGAGCAGTACTTC.